The rows below give T cell receptor beta chains drawn from one sample of a study of T cells after yellow fever vaccination. MiXCR, run by TCRdb on the 5' RACE reads, gives a single entry per CDR3 protein. Among more than 95,000 distinct CDR3 sequences listed, more than 5.5% were seen once. This specimen was CD4+ T cells sorted from PBMCs, taken approximately 40 days after the first yellow fever vaccination. Receptors originate from a man aged 18 to 30 who received the YFV17D yellow fever vaccine. CDR3s include the opening cysteine and the closing phenylalanine or tryptophan. Each record gives: clone size, V gene, J gene, D gene, CDR3 protein, CDR3 DNA. The D gene is left open where the match is weak. The listing skips clone size in some rows; elsewhere it reads once, few, many or a size class.

>many|TRBV7-9|TRBJ1-6|-
CASSSRRDGASPLHF
TGTGCCAGCAGCTCAAGACGGGATGGGGCTTCACCCCTCCACTTT
>many|TRBV5-5|TRBJ2-3|-
CASSGGTVTDTQYF
TGTGCCAGCAGCGGTGGGACGGTCACAGATACGCAGTATTTT
>many|TRBV20-1|TRBJ2-1|TRBD2
CSASGTSGGSSYNEQFF
TGCAGTGCTAGCGGGACTAGCGGGGGGAGCTCCTACAATGAGCAGTTCTTC
>few|TRBV12-3/TRBV12-4|TRBJ2-2|TRBD1
CASSTGTEGKLFF
TGTGCCAGCAGTACCGGGACAGAGGGAAAGCTGTTTTTT
>many|TRBV28|TRBJ1-1|-
CASSVANTEAFF
TGTGCCAGCAGTGTGGCAAACACTGAAGCTTTCTTT
>many|TRBV7-8|TRBJ2-7|-
CASSVQSHEQYF
TGTGCCAGCAGCGTACAGAGCCATGAGCAGTACTTC
>many|TRBV7-9|TRBJ1-1|-
CASSAGGAFF
TGTGCCAGCAGCGCGGGAGGGGCTTTCTTT
>many|TRBV11-3|TRBJ2-3|-
CASISRADTQYF
TGTGCCAGCATTAGTCGGGCTGATACGCAGTATTTT
>few|TRBV14|TRBJ2-1|TRBD2
CASSRRSGGLWDEQFF
TGTGCCAGCAGCCGTCGTAGCGGGGGGCTTTGGGATGAGCAGTTCTTC
>many|TRBV7-2|TRBJ2-3|TRBD2
CASSPGWASGGSFTDTQYF
TGTGCCAGCAGCCCCGGGTGGGCTAGCGGGGGGTCCTTCACAGATACGCAGTATTTT
>many|TRBV4-3|TRBJ2-5|-
CASSQDSYQETQYF
TGCGCCAGCAGCCAAGATTCCTACCAAGAGACCCAGTACTTC
>many|TRBV4-1|TRBJ2-1|-
CASSQSPTYNEQFF
TGCGCCAGCAGCCAAAGTCCCACCTACAATGAGCAGTTCTTC
>many|TRBV7-2|TRBJ2-1|-
CASSPHGGGSYNEQFF
TGTGCCAGCAGCCCTCACGGGGGCGGGAGTTACAATGAGCAGTTCTTC
>many|TRBV9|TRBJ2-4|TRBD1
CASSAQGAENIQYF
TGTGCCAGCAGCGCCCAGGGGGCAGAAAACATTCAGTACTTC
>many|TRBV6-5|TRBJ2-3|-
CASSYLLAVGTDTQYF
TGTGCCAGCAGTTATTTACTAGCCGTAGGCACAGATACGCAGTATTTT
>many|TRBV7-6|TRBJ2-3|-
CASSSWDNTQYF
TGTGCCAGCAGCTCCTGGGACAATACGCAGTATTTT
>many|TRBV6-5|TRBJ2-3|-
CASSLRRGARDTQYF
TGTGCCAGCAGCCTTAGACGAGGGGCGAGAGATACGCAGTATTTT
>-|TRBV6-6|TRBJ1-1|TRBD1
CASSRIPDPLGTAEAFF
TGTGCCAGCAGCCGGATCCCCGACCCCCTGGGGACAGCTGAAGCTTTCTTT
>many|TRBV20-1|TRBJ2-1|-
CSARVGRSGNEQFF
TGCAGTGCTAGAGTGGGGAGGTCTGGCAATGAGCAGTTCTTC
>few|TRBV29-1|TRBJ1-5|-
CSAGLGGSQPQHF
TGCAGCGCTGGCCTGGGGGGTAGTCAGCCCCAGCATTTT
>many|TRBV20-1|TRBJ2-1|TRBD2
CSARGGSGAMIF
TGCAGTGCTAGGGGGGGGTCCGGGGCTATGATCTTC
>many|TRBV6-2/TRBV6-3|TRBJ2-7|-
CASRPPGRPKDEQYF
TGTGCCAGCAGACCGCCGGGAAGGCCGAAGGACGAGCAGTACTTC
>many|TRBV28|TRBJ1-2|TRBD1
CASSLQGADYGYTF
TGTGCCAGCAGTTTACAGGGGGCTGACTATGGCTACACCTTC
>many|TRBV7-9|TRBJ1-2|TRBD1
CASNPGGYGYTF
TGTGCCAGCAACCCAGGGGGCTATGGCTACACCTTC
>few|TRBV25-1|TRBJ2-7|-
CASSEWYEQYF
TGTGCCAGCAGTGAATGGTACGAGCAGTACTTC
>many|TRBV10-3|TRBJ1-6|TRBD1
CAISREDRVNSPLHF
TGTGCCATCAGTAGAGAAGACAGGGTCAATTCACCCCTCCACTTT
>many|TRBV5-1|TRBJ2-5|TRBD2
CASSSNSGEETQYF
TGCGCCAGCAGCTCAAATAGCGGGGAAGAGACCCAGTACTTC
>many|TRBV6-1|TRBJ2-3|TRBD2
CASSGLAGFTDTQYF
TGTGCCAGCAGTGGCCTAGCGGGATTTACAGATACGCAGTATTTT
>few|TRBV3-1|TRBJ2-2|-
CASTLRGQGMAGELFF
TGTGCCAGCACCCTTCGAGGGCAGGGGATGGCCGGGGAGCTGTTTTTT
>few|TRBV20-1|TRBJ2-1|-
CSADAPGGYNEQFF
TGCAGTGCTGATGCCCCTGGGGGATACAATGAGCAGTTCTTC
>many|TRBV5-6|TRBJ1-2|-
CASSFPTLLRSNYGYTF
TGTGCCAGCAGCTTCCCCACGTTATTGCGGTCTAACTATGGCTACACCTTC
>many|TRBV7-6|TRBJ1-2|-
CASSLGRGMDGYTF
TGTGCCAGCAGCTTAGGTAGAGGGATGGATGGCTACACCTTC
>few|TRBV5-1|TRBJ2-5|TRBD2
CASSLAPGLSKETQYF
TGCGCCAGCAGCTTGGCTCCGGGACTATCGAAAGAGACCCAGTACTTC
>many|TRBV6-2/TRBV6-3|TRBJ2-7|TRBD1
CASSWAGGDRYEQYF
TGTGCCAGCAGTTGGGCAGGGGGCGACCGTTACGAGCAGTACTTC
>many|TRBV6-2/TRBV6-3|TRBJ1-1|-
CASRPTRPTEAFF
TGTGCCAGCAGACCAACAAGGCCCACTGAAGCTTTCTTT
>many|TRBV12-3/TRBV12-4|TRBJ1-5|-
CASSLQAGGNQPQHF
TGTGCCAGCAGTTTACAGGCGGGTGGCAATCAGCCCCAGCATTTT
>many|TRBV12-3/TRBV12-4|TRBJ1-1|TRBD1
CASKTQVQGATEAFF
TGTGCCAGCAAGACTCAGGTCCAGGGGGCAACTGAAGCTTTCTTT
>many|TRBV7-3|TRBJ2-2|TRBD1
CASSLMTGGNTGELFF
TGTGCCAGCAGCTTAATGACAGGGGGGAACACCGGGGAGCTGTTTTTT
>many|TRBV12-3/TRBV12-4|TRBJ2-3|-
CASTRRGGRGTDTQYF
TGTGCCAGCACCAGGAGGGGGGGACGAGGCACAGATACGCAGTATTTT
>many|TRBV7-3|TRBJ1-1|-
CASSPRSDRAEAFF
TGTGCCAGCAGCCCAAGGTCGGACCGCGCTGAAGCTTTCTTT
>few|TRBV27|TRBJ2-5|TRBD2
CASSLAQRGGVETQYF
TGTGCCAGCAGTTTAGCACAACGCGGGGGGGTAGAGACCCAGTACTTC
>-|TRBV5-1|TRBJ2-5|-
CASSQDIDQETQYF
TGCGCCAGCAGCCAGGACATCGACCAAGAGACCCAGTACTTC
>few|TRBV7-8|TRBJ2-2|TRBD2
CASSLGGGYLAGELFF
TGTGCCAGCAGCTTAGGGGGGGGGTATTTAGCCGGGGAGCTGTTTTTT
>many|TRBV12-3/TRBV12-4|TRBJ2-5|-
CASSFSGLQETQYF
TGTGCCAGCAGTTTCTCGGGCCTCCAAGAGACCCAGTACTTC
>many|TRBV11-1|TRBJ2-3|-
CASSLVFGQSARTDTQYF
TGTGCCAGCAGCTTAGTATTCGGGCAATCCGCCCGCACAGATACGCAGTATTTT
>many|TRBV19|TRBJ1-1|TRBD1
CASSRQGAAAFF
TGTGCCAGTAGTAGACAGGGGGCAGCGGCTTTCTTT
>many|TRBV5-4|TRBJ1-1|-
CASSSARNTEAFF
TGTGCCAGCAGCTCCGCACGGAACACTGAAGCTTTCTTT
>many|TRBV18|TRBJ2-1|TRBD1
CASSGTGVESEQFF
TGTGCCAGCTCCGGAACAGGGGTAGAGAGTGAGCAGTTCTTC
>many|TRBV7-2|TRBJ1-1|-
CASSLQTPTEAFF
TGTGCCAGCAGCCTACAAACCCCCACTGAAGCTTTCTTT
>many|TRBV6-1|TRBJ2-2|-
CASRKGQNTGELFF
TGTGCCAGCAGAAAGGGACAGAACACCGGGGAGCTGTTTTTT
>-|TRBV5-4|TRBJ2-5|-
CASSLTHREETQYF
TGTGCCAGCAGCTTAACCCACAGGGAAGAGACCCAGTACTTC
>many|TRBV20-1|TRBJ2-2|-
CSATKAGWGSGELFF
TGCAGTGCCACCAAGGCAGGGTGGGGGTCCGGGGAGCTGTTTTTT
>many|TRBV29-1|TRBJ2-5|-
CSVEESMGAGQETQYF
TGCAGCGTTGAAGAATCAATGGGGGCCGGCCAGGAGACCCAGTACTTC
>many|TRBV2|TRBJ2-7|-
CASRADTTGQYF
TGTGCCAGCAGGGCGGACACTACGGGGCAGTACTTC
>-|TRBV20-1|TRBJ2-5|TRBD2
CSANLASGGERVQETQYF
TGCAGTGCTAATTTGGCTAGCGGGGGTGAGAGAGTCCAAGAGACCCAGTACTTC
>-|TRBV11-3|TRBJ2-1|TRBD2
CASSLSGTSGGNNEQFF
TGTGCCAGCAGCTTATCGGGGACTAGCGGGGGAAACAATGAGCAGTTCTTC
>many|TRBV6-6|TRBJ2-7|-
CASGHEQYF
TGTGCCAGCGGCCACGAGCAGTACTTC